This T cell receptor beta chain originates from a study of T cells after yellow fever vaccination. Study-level information: The SMART-Seq v4 Ultra Low Input method served to prepare the low-cell-number fractions.

TCRdb called the 5' RACE reads again in MiXCR, with one record for every CDR3 protein. This table has roughly 520,000 distinct CDR3 sequences, 20% to 25% appearing once. The CDR3 has 14 amino acids. Per the germline V gene, CDR1 is SGHVS and CDR2 is FNYEAQ. Trimming shortened V by 2 bases and J by 4 bases, and 11 bases separated the two germline ends. This clonotype was seen a few times. Its antigen is unknown. Regarding the study as a whole: Clonotypes shared by both compartments, CD4 and CD8, made up a small share. Most primary-vaccination clones reappeared after the booster (about 97% CD4, roughly 88% CD8).

The sample consisted of PBMCs, taken less than 25 days after the first yellow fever vaccination. The receptor's source is a man aged 18 to 35 who received the YFV17D yellow fever vaccine. The chain links TRBV7-6 to TRBJ2-5; D is unresolved. The DNA of the CDR3 is TGTGCCAGCAGCTTAACAAGCTTTCCAGAGACCCAGTACTTC. Its protein is CASSLTSFPETQYF.